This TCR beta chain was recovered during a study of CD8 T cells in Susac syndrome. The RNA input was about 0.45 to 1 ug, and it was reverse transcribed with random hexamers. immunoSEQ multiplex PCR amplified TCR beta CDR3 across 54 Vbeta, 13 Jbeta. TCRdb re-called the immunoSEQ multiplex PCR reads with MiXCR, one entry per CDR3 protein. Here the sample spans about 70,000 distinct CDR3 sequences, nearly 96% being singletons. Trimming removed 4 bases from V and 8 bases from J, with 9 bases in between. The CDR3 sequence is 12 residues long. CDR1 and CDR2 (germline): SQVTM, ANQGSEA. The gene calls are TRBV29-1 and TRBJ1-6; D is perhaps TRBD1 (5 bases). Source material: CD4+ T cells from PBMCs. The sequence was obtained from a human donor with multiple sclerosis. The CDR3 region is CSVASGDSPLHF. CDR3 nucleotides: TGCAGCGTTGCTTCGGGGGATTCACCCCTCCACTTT.